The sequence of this TCR beta chain was determined in a study of molecular identifiers for immune sequencing clone quantification. General study findings and limits: Naive cells had under 1% of molecules in clones above 20 RNA copies, effectors over 97%.

Of note for this clonotype: Its antigen is not identified.

Germline lookup yields CDR1 MDHEN and CDR2 SYDVKM. The CDR3 runs 14 residues. Trimming removed 6 bases at V and 4 bases at J, with 15 bases between. MiXCR, applied by TCRdb to the PCR reads, yields one record per CDR3 protein. The top ten hold roughly 10% of the sample, which has around 94,000 distinct CDR3 sequences, 30% to 35% seen once. Sequencing was done on a sample of naive CD8+ T cells from blood, with Jurkat cell RNA spiked in. Subset meaning: FACS-sorted CD8+CD4-CCR7+CD45RA+ naive T cells. The source of this sequence is a human donor in good health. Some libraries in this study had Jurkat cell RNA spiked in. The chain couples TRBV28 to TRBJ2-5, with D perhaps matching TRBD1 (6 bases). The CDR3 coding sequence is TGTGCCAGCAGATTACAGGGATGGGGAGAGACCCAGTACTTC. Translating it yields CASRLQGWGETQYF.